The 31 T cell receptor beta chains listed next were all sequenced from one sample in a study of CD8 T cells in ankylosing spondylitis. Each CDR3 protein gets one entry after TCRdb re-called the 5' RACE reads with MiXCR. The profile shows 300,000 to 350,000 distinct CDR3 sequences, 11% of them singletons. Sequencing was performed on blood, either unsorted or a sorted T cell fraction (not recorded which). The receptors derive from a female donor with ankylosing spondylitis or in good health (not recorded which).

This clonotype came up many times. The chain couples TRBV5-1 to TRBJ2-2, with 10 positions matching TRBD2. CDR1 and CDR2 (germline): SGHRS, YFSETQ. This CDR3 has 15 residues. V was pared by 4 bases and J by 5 bases, with 5 bases of the junction left unmatched. CDR3 in DNA: TGCGCCAGCAGCCTCTCGACTAGCGGGACCGGGGAGCTGTTTTTT. Translation: CASSLSTSGTGELFF.

The table lists this clonotype with a few counts. The genes are TRBV9 and TRBJ2-2; a weak D match, TRBD1 (5 bases). The CDR3 runs to 18 residues. Germline V CDR1 and CDR2: SGDLS, YYNGEE. With 4 bases removed from V and 3 bases from J, the gap between germline ends came to 22 bases. The CDR3 region is CASSPPTVGLTDTGELFF. CDR3 bases: TGTGCCAGCAGCCCCCCTACAGTGGGGCTAACTGACACCGGGGAGCTGTTTTTT.

A single count supports this clonotype. Sequence at one end of the junction differs from germline and may be a read error. The V call is TRBV3-1, the J call TRBJ2-7, with 7 positions matching TRBD2. The CDR3 length is 15 residues. Germline values: CDR1 LGHDT, CDR2 YNNKEL (reference sequence). CDR3 sequence: CACSPRGAGRGEQYF. The CDR3 coding sequence is TGTGCCTGCAGCCCCAGAGGGGCAGGGAGGGGCGAGCAGTACTTC.

V gene TRBV24-1 combines with J gene TRBJ1-5, with D tentatively TRBD1 (6 bases). The V end lost 9 bases, the J end lost 7 bases, and 15 bases lay between the germline ends. Per germline, CDR1 KGHDR and CDR2 SFDVKD. CDR3 size: 13 residues. CDR3 sequence reads: CATRKGVGQPQHF. The CDR3 coding sequence is TGTGCCACCCGGAAGGGGGTGGGACAGCCCCAGCATTTT.

On this clonotype: The junction differs from germline at one of its ends, possibly a read error. The chain links TRBV7-9 to TRBJ1-2; D might be TRBD1 (6 bases). Germline V gene lookup returns CDR1 SEHNR and CDR2 FQNEAQ (reference sequence). The CDR3 length is 13 residues. The CDR3 loop reads CASSLTGNYGDTF. The CDR3 DNA reads TGTGCCAGCAGCTTGACAGGCAACTATGGCGACACCTTC.

The chain recombines TRBV12-3 or TRBV12-4 with TRBJ1-5, with D uncertain. The CDR3 is 14 amino acids. V was trimmed by 4 bases and J by 1 base, leaving 8 bases between them. Here the CDR3 reads CASSSQRSNQPQHF. The CDR3, as DNA: TGTGCCAGCAGTTCACAGAGAAGCAATCAGCCCCAGCATTTT.

The rearrangement joins TRBV7-2 to TRBJ1-1; 8 bases agree with TRBD1. V gave up 5 bases and J gave up 1 base; unmatched junction bases: 3. The CDR3 has 14 amino acids. From germline, CDR1 is SGHTA and CDR2 FQGNSA. The CDR3 DNA sequence: TGTGCCAGCAGCCCAGGGGGCTCGAACACTGAAGCTTTCTTT. Translated, it gives CASSPGGSNTEAFF.

The chain has TRBV12-3 or TRBV12-4 and TRBJ2-1; TRBD2 aligns across 14 bases. The length of the CDR3 is 16 residues. V lost 4 bases and J lost 4; bases outside the gene matches: 3. The CDR3 DNA sequence: TGTGCCAGCAGTTCGACTAGCGGGGGGGCGTACAATGAGCAGTTCTTC. It encodes CASSSTSGGAYNEQFF.

Concerning this clonotype: A clone one base away is much larger, so this may be a read error. V gene TRBV7-9 combines with J gene TRBJ2-2; 7 positions agree with TRBD2. CDR1 is SEHNR and CDR2 is FQNEAQ in the germline V gene (reference sequence). The CDR3 covers 16 residues. The CDR3 DNA reads TGTGCCAGCAGCTTAGCCCTAGCGGCGAACACCGGGGAGCTGCTTTTT. Protein: CASSLALAANTGELLF.

There are many counts of this clonotype. V gene TRBV6-1 combines with J gene TRBJ2-7, with unresolved D. The V end was cut by 7 bases, the J end by 2 bases, with 12 bases between. This CDR3 region has 13 residues. Per the germline V gene, CDR1 is MNHNS and CDR2 is SASEGT. The CDR3 here is CASIRWRPYEQYF. The CDR3 DNA follows: TGTGCCAGCATCAGGTGGCGGCCCTACGAGCAGTACTTC.

This clonotype was seen many times. In nucleotides, the CDR3 is TGTGCCATCAACGCTCTAGCGGGGGGCTCTGCCGGGGAGCTGTTTTTT. It translates to CAINALAGGSAGELFF. The V and J genes are TRBV10-3 and TRBJ2-2, with 11 bases matching TRBD2. Germline loops: CDR1 ENHRY, CDR2 SYGVKD. The CDR3 has 16 amino acids. V lost 7 bases and J lost 6; bases outside the gene matches: 10.

The rearrangement links TRBV5-5 to TRBJ2-1, with D unclear. The CDR3 runs 13 residues. Looked up from germline, CDR1 is SGHKS and CDR2 is YYEKEE (reference sequence). V gave up 6 bases and J gave up 6 bases, with 13 bases separating them. The chain's CDR3 is CASTYRGFNEQFF. The CDR3 DNA reads as TGTGCCAGCACATATCGTGGTTTCAATGAGCAGTTCTTC.

Ten or more counts support this clonotype. The chain is built from TRBV28 and TRBJ2-3; D remains ambiguous. Per germline, CDR1 MDHEN and CDR2 SYDVKM. The CDR3 contains 15 residues. Trimming shortened V by 2 bases and J by 0 bases, and 9 bases separated the two germline ends. The CDR3 spells CASSLIGHSTDTQYF. In DNA, the CDR3 is TGTGCCAGCAGTTTAATTGGTCATAGCACAGATACGCAGTATTTT. The full variable domain, in which reference TRBV28 and TRBJ2-3 provide the parts outside the CDR3, is DVKVTQSSRYLVKRTGEKVFLECVQDMDHENMFWYRQDPGLGLRLIYFSYDVKMKEKGDIPEGYSVSREKKERFSLILESASTNQTSMYLCASSLIGHSTDTQYFGPGTRLTVL.

This clonotype was observed a handful of times. The chain carries TRBV5-1 and TRBJ2-6; TRBD1 might be the D (5 bases). CDR1 and CDR2 from the germline V gene are SGHRS and YFSETQ. This CDR3 contains 16 residues. V gave up 0 bases and J gave up 0 bases, with 7 bases separating them. CDR3 region: CASSLEGVSGANVLTF. The CDR3 DNA reads TGCGCCAGCAGCTTGGAAGGGGTCTCTGGGGCCAACGTCCTGACTTTC. The whole variable domain, remainder taken from reference TRBV5-1 and TRBJ2-6, is KAGVTQTPRYLIKTRGQQVTLSCSPISGHRSVSWYQQTPGQGLQFLFEYFSETQRNKGNFPGRFSGRQFSNSRSEMNVSTLELGDSALYLCASSLEGVSGANVLTFGAGSRLTVL.

There are a few counts of this clonotype. J is TRBJ2-1 and V is TRBV29-1, with 11 nucleotides matching TRBD2. CDR1 SQVTM and CDR2 ANQGSEA come from the germline V gene. Trimming removed 4 bases from V and 6 bases from J; junction bases left unmatched: 8. CDR3 length: 15 residues. In DNA, the CDR3 is TGCAGCGTTGCCCCGGGACTAGCGGCTTTCAATGAGCAGTTCTTC. As protein: CSVAPGLAAFNEQFF.

This clonotype appeared a few times. The V gene is TRBV6-2 or TRBV6-3, the J gene TRBJ2-5, with no clear D. Per germline, CDR1 MNHEY and CDR2 SVGEGT. The CDR3 covers 15 residues. V dropped 0 bases and J dropped 5 bases, with 13 bases sitting between them. The CDR3 nucleotides read TGTGCCAGCAGTTACTCGGGTCTTCTCAGGGAGACCCAGTACTTC. It encodes CASSYSGLLRETQYF.

This clonotype appeared a few times. V is TRBV27 and J is TRBJ1-5; TRBD1 agrees at 7 bases. Germline V gene lookup returns CDR1 MNHEY and CDR2 SMNVEV (reference sequence). The CDR3 sequence is 14 residues long. V lost 9 bases and J lost 1; bases outside the gene matches: 6. The CDR3 region is CASGEDRSNQPQHF. The DNA of the CDR3 is TGTGCCAGTGGGGAGGACAGGAGCAATCAGCCCCAGCATTTT.

This clonotype was seen at least ten times. The gene calls are TRBV7-2 and TRBJ1-5; the D is unclear. Germline assignment: CDR1 SGHTA and CDR2 FQGNSA. V lost 5 bases and J 9 bases, leaving 17 bases between the germline ends. The CDR3 is 14 residues long. In nucleotides, the CDR3 is TGTGCCAGCAGCCGATTCACCTTCGGTGGGCCCCAGCATTTT. Its translation: CASSRFTFGGPQHF.

A few counts support this clonotype. The chain employs TRBV3-1 and TRBJ1-1; D unresolved. The V gene lost 4 bases and the J gene lost 12 bases, with 18 bases spanning the gap. Germline loops: CDR1 LGHDT, CDR2 YNNKEL (reference sequence). The CDR3 consists of 13 residues. This CDR3 is CASSPGNEGIPFF. The CDR3 nucleotides are TGTGCCAGCAGCCCTGGAAACGAGGGCATCCCTTTCTTT.

This clonotype was counted a few times. This chain connects TRBV5-1 to TRBJ2-1; possibly TRBD1 for D (6 bases). V dropped 2 bases and J dropped 0 bases, with 18 bases sitting between them. Germline-derived CDR1 and CDR2 are SGHRS and YFSETQ. This CDR3 region has 18 residues. The CDR3 DNA is TGCGCCAGCAGCTTTAAACAGGGAGAGAAAAGCTCCTACAATGAGCAGTTCTTC. Residues: CASSFKQGEKSSYNEQFF.

The chain is built from TRBV20-1 and TRBJ2-7, with TRBD2 matching over 7 bases. The J segment lost 2 bases and the V segment lost 4 bases, leaving 5 bases of the junction unmatched. The CDR3 loop spans 13 amino acids. The germline V gene has CDR1 DFQATT and CDR2 SNEGSKA (reference sequence). The CDR3 nucleotides are TGCAGTGCTATAGGAGCGGGAACCTACGAGCAGTACTTC. Protein product: CSAIGAGTYEQYF.

This clonotype was counted ten times or more. The chain joins TRBV29-1 to TRBJ2-3, with a weak D call TRBD2 (7 bases). Trimming left V 1 base short and J 0 bases short, with 14 bases between. CDR3 size: 16 residues. Looked up from germline, CDR1 is SQVTM and CDR2 is ANQGSEA. CDR3 sequence: CSVEGGGFDSTDTQYF. For the CDR3, the DNA is TGCAGCGTTGAAGGGGGGGGCTTCGATAGCACAGATACGCAGTATTTT.

This clonotype was counted many times. The chain joins TRBV18 to TRBJ2-7; D is perhaps TRBD2 (5 bases). Germline CDR1 and CDR2: KGHSH and LQKENI. The CDR3 length is 14 residues. Trimming left V 0 bases short and J 3 bases short, with 9 bases between. The CDR3 DNA follows: TGTGCCAGCTCACCACCCATAGCGATCTACGAGCAGTACTTC. This translates into CASSPPIAIYEQYF.

The V call is TRBV24-1, the J call TRBJ1-1; 7 bases are a match to TRBD1. Unmatched junction bases numbered 9, after V lost 4 bases and J lost 5 bases. Germline V gene sequence: CDR1 KGHDR, CDR2 SFDVKD. The CDR3 length is 15 residues. The CDR3 loop is CATSDPRARGTEAFF. The CDR3 DNA reads TGTGCCACCAGTGACCCCCGGGCCAGGGGGACTGAAGCTTTCTTT.

This clonotype appeared many times. This chain uses TRBV7-6 with TRBJ2-3; tentatively, D is TRBD2 (5 bases). In germline, CDR1 is SGHVS, CDR2 FNYEAQ. Trimming removed 1 base at V and 3 bases at J, with 14 bases between. The CDR3 covers 16 residues. This CDR3 is CASSLGSGSRTDTQYF. The CDR3 bases are TGTGCCAGCAGCTTAGGGTCGGGGAGCAGAACAGATACGCAGTATTTT.

This clonotype was observed many times. The genes are TRBV5-5 and TRBJ2-1; 7 bases line up with TRBD2. CDR1 SGHKS and CDR2 YYEKEE come from the germline V gene (reference sequence). The CDR3 runs to 13 residues. V shed 7 bases and J 8 bases; nucleotides not matched to a gene: 9. CDR3 in DNA: TGTGCCAGCGCACGGGCGGGAGCCTATGAGCAGTTCTTC. This sequence encodes CASARAGAYEQFF.

This chain connects TRBV5-1 to TRBJ2-7; D not certain. Trimming took 2 bases from V and 0 from J, leaving 12 bases between them. There are 15 residues in the CDR3. Germline loops: CDR1 SGHRS, CDR2 YFSETQ. The CDR3 nucleotides read TGCGCCAGCAGCTTATCTCCGGCAGCCTCCTACGAGCAGTACTTC. Protein product: CASSLSPAASYEQYF.

This clonotype was counted at least ten times. The chain combines TRBV5-1 with TRBJ2-5, with 11 bases fitting TRBD2. Germline CDR1 is SGHRS and CDR2 is YFSETQ. Germline trimming cut 0 bases from V and 5 bases from J; bases unmatched to any gene: 9. The length of the CDR3 is 17 residues. The CDR3 nucleotides are TGCGCCAGCAGCTTGGAGTCTAGCGGGAGGTTCGGTGAGACCCAGTACTTC. It specifies CASSLESSGRFGETQYF.

In its sample, this clonotype was seen many times. The chain recombines TRBV6-2 or TRBV6-3 with TRBJ2-1; D not resolved. This CDR3 region has 13 residues. CDR1 and CDR2 (germline): MNHEY, SVGEGT. The V end lost 11 bases, the J end lost 8 bases, and 19 bases lay between the germline ends. The CDR3 DNA reads as TGTGCCGCCATAAGGGCCGGTTCGGATGAGCAGTTCTTC. Protein: CAAIRAGSDEQFF.

With respect to this clonotype: This could be a read error, since a much larger clone is one nucleotide away. The V and J genes are TRBV12-3 or TRBV12-4 and TRBJ2-2; D not resolved. Trimming cost V 9 bases and J 2 bases, with 19 bases left between them. The CDR3 is made up of 16 amino acids. The DNA of the CDR3 is TGTGCCAGAAGTGTGATGGCCGGCCAAAACACCGGGGAGCTGTTTTTT. It translates to CARSVMAGQNTGELFF.

CDR3 nucleotides: TGCAGTGCTAGACTAATAGCGGGAAGCCCAGATACGCAGTATTTT. Translated, it gives CSARLIAGSPDTQYF. The chain uses TRBV20-1 and TRBJ2-3, with 8 bases that match TRBD2. With 2 bases clipped from V and 4 bases from J, the junction kept 8 bases outside the gene matches. Germline values: CDR1 DFQATT, CDR2 SNEGSKA (reference sequence). This CDR3 contains 15 residues.